The sample holds a few counts of the clone carrying this TCR beta chain. What it recognizes is unknown. Via MiXCR, TCRdb re-called the RT-PCR reads, giving one row per CDR3 protein. The sample has hundreds of thousands of distinct CDR3 sequences; 15% to 19% are singletons. This sample is part of a study of response to subunit inactivated influenza vaccine. The study's findings and limits: There was a suggestion from the authors that each seasonal influenza vaccination recruits few new T cells.

The CDR3 totals 15 residues. Trimming at V came to 5 bases and at J to 1 base, leaving 6 bases not matched to a gene. The chain links TRBV12-3 or TRBV12-4 to TRBJ1-2, with 8 nucleotides matching TRBD1. Sequencing used PBMCs from blood, obtained roughly 13 days after vaccination. The receptor's source is a man in his fifties or sixties who received an inactivated influenza vaccine. The CDR3, as DNA: TGTGCCAGCAGTCCTTTACAGGGGGATAACTATGGCTACACCTTC. It specifies CASSPLQGDNYGYTF.